This TCR beta chain was captured by sequencing in a study of T cell changes during pregnancy in multiple sclerosis. Deletions cut 0 bases from V and 2 bases from J, with 11 bases between. CDR3 length: 15 amino acids. Per the germline V gene, CDR1 is SGHRS and CDR2 is YFSETQ. TCRdb's copy holds only in-frame clones and misses some; the assay was immunoSEQ multiplex PCR. The sample contains some 110,000 clones, about 90% of which appear only once. The J gene is TRBJ2-5, the V gene TRBV5-1; D gene unclear. The material was peripheral blood, obtained before pregnancy. The TCR sequence derives from a female donor with multiple sclerosis, enrolled in a pregnancy study. This CDR3 reads CASSLGVRSQETQYF. CDR3 bases: TGCGCCAGCAGCTTGGGGGTTCGGAGTCAAGAGACCCAGTACTTC.